Following are 8 T cell receptor beta chains from one sample sequenced in a study of Graves' ophthalmopathy and Graves' hyperthyroidism (dated by TCRdb to 2017 to 2018). The instrument given in TCRdb is Illumina HiSeq 2000. For repertoire sequencing, the TCR beta CDR3 regions were amplified from RNA transcripts. HTBI primers and the Qiagen OneStep RT-PCR kit were used in a first-round RT-PCR, which was followed by a second-round multiplex PCR, size selection and purification. The raw public reads went through TCRdb reprocessing: fastp at Q25, MiXCR clone calling, in-frame beta chains kept. Every distinct CDR3 protein forms one entry, paired with its most common genes and DNA. In this sample the table shows around 1.1 million distinct CDR3 sequences, about 38% of which occur a single time. 8.5% to 14% of the sample is held by the ten biggest clonotypes. The sample comprised peripheral blood or thyroid tissue (not recorded which). Receptor source: an adult man with Graves' hyperthyroidism.

This clonotype was seen repeatedly, ten times or more. The chain combines TRBV10-1 with TRBJ2-5; 8 bases agree with TRBD1. Germline V gene sequence: CDR1 WNHNN, CDR2 SYGVQD (reference sequence). The CDR3 runs to 15 residues. V lost 8 bases and J lost 2; bases outside the gene matches: 10. The CDR3 coding sequence is TGCGCCAGCCGCGGGTTGGGACAGGAGCAAGAGACCCAGTACTTC. Translation gives CASRGLGQEQETQYF.

This clonotype was seen repeatedly, ten times or more. The chain combines TRBV29-1 with TRBJ2-2; D gene uncertain. V was cut by 7 bases and J by 6 bases, with 6 bases left in between. The germline gives CDR1 SQVTM, CDR2 ANQGSEA. The CDR3 has 10 amino acids. CDR3 coding DNA: TGCAGCGCCGATGCCGGGGAGCTGTTTTTT. Encoded protein: CSADAGELFF.

This clonotype was seen a handful of times. The genes are TRBV2 and TRBJ2-7; TRBD1 is a possible D gene (5 bases). The CDR3 loop spans 14 amino acids. Germline-derived CDR1 and CDR2 are SNHLY and FYNNEI. V was clipped by 3 bases and J by 4 bases, with 13 bases between them. CDR3 coding DNA: TGTGCCAGCAGTGACCAGGGTGATAGGTACGAGCAGTACTTC. This codes for CASSDQGDRYEQYF.

The chain has TRBV4-3 and TRBJ1-4; weak D call: TRBD1 (6 bases). Germline CDR1 is LGHNA and CDR2 is YSLEER. V shed 4 bases and J shed 8 bases, with 14 bases lying between them. The CDR3 extends over 14 amino acids. CDR3: CASSPRDTQEKLFF. The CDR3 bases are TGCGCCAGCAGCCCTCGGGACACTCAGGAAAAACTGTTTTTT.

Only a few counts were recorded for this clonotype. The chain uses TRBV2 and TRBJ2-5; TRBD1 matches at 7 bases. This CDR3 region has 14 residues. J gave up 7 bases and V 5 bases, and 10 bases lay outside the gene matches. In germline, CDR1 is SNHLY, CDR2 FYNNEI. CDR3 amino acids: CASSRNRGRMTQYF. CDR3 nucleotide sequence: TGTGCCAGCAGTCGCAATAGGGGGCGCATGACCCAGTACTTC.

The sample holds many counts of this clonotype. The chain has TRBV5-1 and TRBJ1-4, with D possibly TRBD1 on 6 matching bases. V lost 1 base and J 10 bases, leaving 14 bases between the germline ends. Germline lookup yields CDR1 SGHRS and CDR2 YFSETQ. This CDR3 contains 14 residues. The CDR3, as DNA: TGCGCCAGCAGCTTGTACCCAGGGGCGGGAAAACTGTTTTTT. This sequence encodes CASSLYPGAGKLFF. Looking up the rest from reference TRBV5-1 and TRBJ1-4 gives the full variable domain: KAGVTQTPRYLIKTRGQQVTLSCSPISGHRSVSWYQQTPGQGLQFLFEYFSETQRNKGNFPGRFSGRQFSNSRSEMNVSTLELGDSALYLCASSLYPGAGKLFFGSGTQLSVL.

The genes are TRBV5-1 and TRBJ1-2; TRBD1 matches 12 bases. The CDR3 is 16 amino acids. The J segment lost 3 bases and the V segment lost 6 bases, leaving 9 bases of the junction unmatched. The germline CDR1 and CDR2 sequences are SGHRS and YFSETQ. This CDR3 reads CASTQGTGGLYYGYTF. The CDR3 DNA reads TGCGCCAGCACCCAAGGGACAGGGGGCTTATACTATGGCTACACCTTC.

This clonotype was detected many times. This chain joins TRBV15 and TRBJ1-3; D is possibly TRBD1 (5 bases). The CDR3 loop spans 16 amino acids. CDR1 LNHNV and CDR2 YYDKDF come from the germline V gene (reference sequence). V was pared by 3 bases and J by 8 bases, with 20 bases between. The CDR3 is CATSRAGTPEKDTIYF. The CDR3 DNA reads as TGTGCCACCAGCAGGGCCGGGACGCCGGAGAAGGACACCATATATTTT.